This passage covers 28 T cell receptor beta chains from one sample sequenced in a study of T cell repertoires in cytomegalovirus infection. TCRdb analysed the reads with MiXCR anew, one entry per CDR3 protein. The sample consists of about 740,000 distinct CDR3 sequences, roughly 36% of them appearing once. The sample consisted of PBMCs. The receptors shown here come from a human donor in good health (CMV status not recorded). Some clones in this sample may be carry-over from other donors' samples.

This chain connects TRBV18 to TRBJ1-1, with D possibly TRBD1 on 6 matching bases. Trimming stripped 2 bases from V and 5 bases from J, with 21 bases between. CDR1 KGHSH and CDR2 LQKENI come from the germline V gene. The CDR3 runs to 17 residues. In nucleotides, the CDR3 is TGTGCCAGCTCACCAGTGGGGACATCCAGGCCAGTTACTGAAGCTTTCTTT. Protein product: CASSPVGTSRPVTEAFF.

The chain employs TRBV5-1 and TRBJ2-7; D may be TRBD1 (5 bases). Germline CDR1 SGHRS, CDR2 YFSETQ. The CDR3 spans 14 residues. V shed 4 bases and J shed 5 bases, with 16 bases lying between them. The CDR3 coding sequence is TGCGCCAGCAGCAGGACGGACAAGCTCGACGAGCAGTACTTC. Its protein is CASSRTDKLDEQYF.

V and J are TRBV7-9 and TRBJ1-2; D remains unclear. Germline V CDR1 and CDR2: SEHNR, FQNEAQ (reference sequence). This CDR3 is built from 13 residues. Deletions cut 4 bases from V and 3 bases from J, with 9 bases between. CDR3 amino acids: CASSSQLDYGYTF. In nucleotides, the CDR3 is TGTGCCAGCAGCTCCCAACTAGACTATGGCTACACCTTC.

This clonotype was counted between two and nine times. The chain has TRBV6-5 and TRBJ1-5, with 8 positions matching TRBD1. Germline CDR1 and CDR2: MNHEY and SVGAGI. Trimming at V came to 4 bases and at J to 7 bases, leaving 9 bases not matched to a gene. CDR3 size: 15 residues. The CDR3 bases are TGTGCCAGCAGTTTCGGCAGGGGGCCGGAGCAGCCCCAGCATTTT. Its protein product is CASSFGRGPEQPQHF.

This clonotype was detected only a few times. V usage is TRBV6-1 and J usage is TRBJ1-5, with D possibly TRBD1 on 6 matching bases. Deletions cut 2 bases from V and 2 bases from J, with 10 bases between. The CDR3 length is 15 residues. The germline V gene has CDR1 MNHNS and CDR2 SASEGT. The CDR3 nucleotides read TGTGCCAGCAGTGAACGGTCAGGGGGCAATCAGCCCCAGCATTTT. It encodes CASSERSGGNQPQHF.

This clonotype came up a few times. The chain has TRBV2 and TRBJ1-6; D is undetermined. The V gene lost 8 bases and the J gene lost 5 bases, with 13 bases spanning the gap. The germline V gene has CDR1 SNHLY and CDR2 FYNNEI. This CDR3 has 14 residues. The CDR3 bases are TGTGCCAGCGTTGGGCAGCCGAATAATTCACCCCTCCACTTT. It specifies CASVGQPNNSPLHF.

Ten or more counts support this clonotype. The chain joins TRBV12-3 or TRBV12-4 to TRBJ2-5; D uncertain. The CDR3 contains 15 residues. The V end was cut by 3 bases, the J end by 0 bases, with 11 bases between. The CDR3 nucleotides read TGTGCCAGCAGTTTTTCCCGGGTTTACCAAGAGACCCAGTACTTC. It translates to CASSFSRVYQETQYF.

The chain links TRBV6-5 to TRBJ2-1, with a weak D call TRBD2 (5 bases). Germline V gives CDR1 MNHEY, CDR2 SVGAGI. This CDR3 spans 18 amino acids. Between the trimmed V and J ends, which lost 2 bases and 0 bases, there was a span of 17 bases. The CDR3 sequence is CASSYGSEGGPSYNEQFF. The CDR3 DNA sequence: TGTGCCAGCAGTTACGGGTCCGAGGGCGGACCCTCCTACAATGAGCAGTTCTTC.

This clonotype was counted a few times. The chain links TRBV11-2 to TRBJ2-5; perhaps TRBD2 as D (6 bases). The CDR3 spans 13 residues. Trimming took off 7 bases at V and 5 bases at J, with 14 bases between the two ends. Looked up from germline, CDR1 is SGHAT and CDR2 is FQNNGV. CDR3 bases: TGTGCCAGCACACTGGGGGGTTCTGAGACCCAGTACTTC. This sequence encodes CASTLGGSETQYF.

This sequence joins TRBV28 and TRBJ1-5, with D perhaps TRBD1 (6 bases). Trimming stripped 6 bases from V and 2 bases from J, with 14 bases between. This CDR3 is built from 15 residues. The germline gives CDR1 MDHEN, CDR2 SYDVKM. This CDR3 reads CASRPQGVGNQPQHF. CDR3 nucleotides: TGTGCCAGCAGGCCACAGGGAGTGGGCAATCAGCCCCAGCATTTT.

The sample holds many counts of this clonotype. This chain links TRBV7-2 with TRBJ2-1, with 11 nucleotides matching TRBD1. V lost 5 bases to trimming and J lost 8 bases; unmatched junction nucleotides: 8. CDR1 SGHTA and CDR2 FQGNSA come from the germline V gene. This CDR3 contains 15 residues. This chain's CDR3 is CASSTPGTGGDEQFF. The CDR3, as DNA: TGTGCCAGCAGCACTCCCGGGACAGGGGGAGATGAGCAGTTCTTC.

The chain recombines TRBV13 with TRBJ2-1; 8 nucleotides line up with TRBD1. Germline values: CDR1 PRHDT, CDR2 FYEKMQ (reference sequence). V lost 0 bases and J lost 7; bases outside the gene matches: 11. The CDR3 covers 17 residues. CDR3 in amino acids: CASSLGIRDRLRNEQFF. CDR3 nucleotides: TGTGCCAGCAGCTTAGGCATTCGGGACAGGCTTAGAAATGAGCAGTTCTTC.

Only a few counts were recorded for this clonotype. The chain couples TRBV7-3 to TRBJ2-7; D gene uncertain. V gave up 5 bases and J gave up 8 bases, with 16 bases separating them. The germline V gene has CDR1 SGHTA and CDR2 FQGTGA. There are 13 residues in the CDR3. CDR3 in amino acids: CASSQRPGVKQYF. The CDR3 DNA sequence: TGTGCCAGCAGCCAAAGACCCGGAGTGAAGCAGTACTTC.

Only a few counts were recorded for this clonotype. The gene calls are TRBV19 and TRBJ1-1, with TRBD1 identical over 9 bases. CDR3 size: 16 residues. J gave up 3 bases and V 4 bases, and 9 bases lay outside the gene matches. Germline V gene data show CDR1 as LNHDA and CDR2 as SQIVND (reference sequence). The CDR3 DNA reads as TGTGCCAGTAGTACCCCGGGACAGGGTGCGGACACTGAAGCTTTCTTT. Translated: CASSTPGQGADTEAFF.

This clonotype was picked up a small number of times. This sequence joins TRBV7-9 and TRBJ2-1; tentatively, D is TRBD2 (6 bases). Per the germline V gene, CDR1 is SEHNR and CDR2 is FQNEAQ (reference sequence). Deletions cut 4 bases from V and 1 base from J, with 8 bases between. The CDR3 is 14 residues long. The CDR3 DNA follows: TGTGCCAGCAGCTCTAGCGAGTCCTACAATGAGCAGTTCTTC. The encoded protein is CASSSSESYNEQFF.

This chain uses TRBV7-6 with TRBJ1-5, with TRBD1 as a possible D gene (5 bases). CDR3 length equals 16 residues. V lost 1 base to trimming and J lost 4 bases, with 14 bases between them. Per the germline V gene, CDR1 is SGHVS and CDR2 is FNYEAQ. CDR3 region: CASSLGTQGGNQPQHF. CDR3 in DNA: TGTGCCAGCAGCTTAGGGACGCAGGGAGGTAATCAGCCCCAGCATTTT. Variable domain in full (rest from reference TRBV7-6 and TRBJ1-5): GAGVSQSPRYKVTKRGQDVALRCDPISGHVSLYWYRQALGQGPEFLTYFNYEAQQDKSGLPNDRFSAERPEGSISTLTIQRTEQRDSAMYRCASSLGTQGGNQPQHFGDGTRLSIL.

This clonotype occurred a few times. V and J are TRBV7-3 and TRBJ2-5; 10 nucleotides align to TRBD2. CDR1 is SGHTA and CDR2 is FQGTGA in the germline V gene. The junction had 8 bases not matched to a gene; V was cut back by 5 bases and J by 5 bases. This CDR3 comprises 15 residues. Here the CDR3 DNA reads TGTGCCAGCAGCCCCCATCAGCGGGGGGGGGAGACCCAGTACTTC. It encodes CASSPHQRGGETQYF.

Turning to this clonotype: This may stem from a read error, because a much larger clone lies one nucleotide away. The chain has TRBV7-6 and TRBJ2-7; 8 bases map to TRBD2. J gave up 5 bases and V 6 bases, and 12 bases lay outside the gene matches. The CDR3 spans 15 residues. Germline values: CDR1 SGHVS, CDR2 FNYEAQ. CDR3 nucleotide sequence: TGTGCCAGCAGACCGAGCGGGAGCGGTCCCCACGAGCAGTACTTC. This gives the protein CASRPSGSGPHEQYF. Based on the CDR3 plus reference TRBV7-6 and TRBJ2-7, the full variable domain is GAGVSQSPRYKVTKRGQDVALRCDPISGHVSLYWYRQALGQGPEFLTYFNYEAQQDKSGLPNDRFSAERPEGSISTLTIQRTEQRDSAMYRCASRPSGSGPHEQYFGPGTRLTVT.

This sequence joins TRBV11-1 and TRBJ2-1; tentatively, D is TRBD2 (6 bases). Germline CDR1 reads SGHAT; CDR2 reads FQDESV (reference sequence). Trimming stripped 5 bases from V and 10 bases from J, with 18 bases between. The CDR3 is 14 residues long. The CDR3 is CASSPGGGSPEQFF. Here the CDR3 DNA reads TGTGCCAGCAGCCCCGGTGGGGGGAGTCCGGAGCAGTTCTTC.

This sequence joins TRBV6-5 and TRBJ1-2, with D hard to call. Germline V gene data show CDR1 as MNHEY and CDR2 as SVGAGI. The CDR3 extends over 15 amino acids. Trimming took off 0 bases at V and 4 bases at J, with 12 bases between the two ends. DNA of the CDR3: TGTGCCAGCAGTTACTCGAAGCACGCTTCCTATGGCTACACCTTC. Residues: CASSYSKHASYGYTF.

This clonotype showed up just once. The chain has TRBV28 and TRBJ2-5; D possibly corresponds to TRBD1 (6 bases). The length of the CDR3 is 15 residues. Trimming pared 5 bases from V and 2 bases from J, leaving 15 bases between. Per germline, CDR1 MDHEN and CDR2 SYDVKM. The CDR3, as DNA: TGTGCCAGCAGTGACTGGACAGTACGACAAGAGACCCAGTACTTC. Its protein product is CASSDWTVRQETQYF.

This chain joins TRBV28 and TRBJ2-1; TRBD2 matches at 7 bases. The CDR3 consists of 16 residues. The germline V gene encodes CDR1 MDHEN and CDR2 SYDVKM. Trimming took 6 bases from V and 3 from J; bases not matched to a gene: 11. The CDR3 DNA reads TGTGCCAGCAGCTTACCCAGCGGGGCCTTCTACAATGAGCAGTTCTTC. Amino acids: CASSLPSGAFYNEQFF.

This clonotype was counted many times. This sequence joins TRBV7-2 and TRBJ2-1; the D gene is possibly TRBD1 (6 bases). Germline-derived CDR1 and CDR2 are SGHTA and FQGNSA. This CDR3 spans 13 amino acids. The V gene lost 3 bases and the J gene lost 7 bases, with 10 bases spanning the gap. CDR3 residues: CASSFQGLNEQFF. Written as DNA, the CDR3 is TGTGCCAGCAGCTTCCAGGGGTTGAATGAGCAGTTCTTC.

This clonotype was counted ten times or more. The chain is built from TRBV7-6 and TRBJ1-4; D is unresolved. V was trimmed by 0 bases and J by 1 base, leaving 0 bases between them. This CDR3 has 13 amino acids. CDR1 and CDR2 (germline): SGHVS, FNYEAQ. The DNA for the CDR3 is TGTGCCAGCAGCTTAGCAACTAATGAAAAACTGTTTTTT. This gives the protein CASSLATNEKLFF.

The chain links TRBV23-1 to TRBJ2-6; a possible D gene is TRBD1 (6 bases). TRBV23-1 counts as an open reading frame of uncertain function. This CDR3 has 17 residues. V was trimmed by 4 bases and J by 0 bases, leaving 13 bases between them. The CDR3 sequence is CASSRAGELSGANVLTF. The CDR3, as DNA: TGCGCCAGCAGTCGCGCAGGGGAACTCTCTGGGGCCAACGTCCTGACTTTC.

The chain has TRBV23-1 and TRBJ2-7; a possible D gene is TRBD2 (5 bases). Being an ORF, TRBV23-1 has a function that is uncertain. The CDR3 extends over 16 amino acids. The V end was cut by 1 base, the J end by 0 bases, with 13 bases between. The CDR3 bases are TGCGCCAGCAGTCAATATAAGCGGAGTTTCTCCTACGAGCAGTACTTC. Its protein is CASSQYKRSFSYEQYF.

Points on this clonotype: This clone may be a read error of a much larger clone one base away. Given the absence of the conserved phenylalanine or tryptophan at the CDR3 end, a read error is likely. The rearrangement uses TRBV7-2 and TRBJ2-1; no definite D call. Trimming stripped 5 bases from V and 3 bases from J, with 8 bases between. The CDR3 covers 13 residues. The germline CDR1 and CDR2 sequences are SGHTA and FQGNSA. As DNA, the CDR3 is TGTGCCAGCAGCCCTCCTGTCTACAATGAGCAGTTCGTC. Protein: CASSPPVYNEQFV.

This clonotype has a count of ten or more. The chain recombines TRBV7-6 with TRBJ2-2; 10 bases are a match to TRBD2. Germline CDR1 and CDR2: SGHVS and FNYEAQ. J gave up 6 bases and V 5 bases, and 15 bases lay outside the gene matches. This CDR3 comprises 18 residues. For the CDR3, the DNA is TGTGCCAGCAGCAAAGGGGAGGGACGACTAGCGGGTCCCGGGGAGCTGTTTTTT. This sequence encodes CASSKGEGRLAGPGELFF.